Listed below are T cell receptor beta chains from one sample, sequenced in a study of blood T cell repertoires in COVID-19. The repertoire was sequenced with immunoSEQ multiplex PCR; TCRdb's copy has only in-frame clones and lacks some. Here the sample spans roughly 400,000 clones, around 90% being singletons. Sample: PBMCs or T cells enriched from blood (not recorded which). The receptors stem from a woman aged 40 to 50 with acute COVID-19. Each CDR3 is given with its conserved first and last residue. The D gene is left open where the match is weak. Some rows mark clone size as missing; the rest say once, few, many or name a class of expanded clone.

d_gene: -
j_gene: TRBJ1-1
abundance: -
v_gene: TRBV30
CDR3aa: CAWTRRGRTEAFF
CDR3nt: TGTGCCTGGACCCGTCGAGGGCGAACTGAAGCTTTCTTT

d_gene: TRBD2
j_gene: TRBJ2-3
abundance: -
v_gene: TRBV4-2
CDR3aa: CASSQELAGGTDTQYF
CDR3nt: TGTGCCAGCAGCCAAGAGCTAGCGGGGGGGACAGATACGCAGTATTTT

d_gene: -
j_gene: TRBJ1-4
abundance: -
v_gene: TRBV30
CDR3aa: CAWSVPRGKLFF
CDR3nt: TGTGCCTGGAGTGTACCCAGGGGAAAACTGTTTTTT

d_gene: -
j_gene: TRBJ1-2
abundance: -
v_gene: TRBV28
CDR3aa: CATLRNGYTF
CDR3nt: TGTGCCACCCTAAGAAATGGCTACACCTTC

d_gene: -
j_gene: TRBJ1-2
abundance: -
v_gene: TRBV19
CDR3aa: CASSIEARVNGYTF
CDR3nt: TGTGCCAGTAGTATAGAGGCCAGGGTGAATGGCTACACCTTC

d_gene: -
j_gene: TRBJ2-3
abundance: -
v_gene: TRBV21-1
CDR3aa: CASSKVMWGDQKCTDTQYF
CDR3nt: TGTGCCAGCAGCAAAGTTATGTGGGGGGACCAAAAATGCACAGATACGCAGTATTTT

d_gene: TRBD1
j_gene: TRBJ1-4
abundance: -
v_gene: TRBV5-1
CDR3aa: CASSWDRPNEKLFF
CDR3nt: TGCGCCAGCAGCTGGGACAGGCCTAATGAAAAACTGTTTTTT

d_gene: TRBD1
j_gene: TRBJ1-1
abundance: -
v_gene: TRBV9
CDR3aa: CASSPKWDRGKTEAFF
CDR3nt: TGTGCCAGCAGCCCCAAATGGGACAGGGGAAAAACTGAAGCTTTCTTT

d_gene: -
j_gene: TRBJ2-3
abundance: -
v_gene: TRBV20-1
CDR3aa: CSASYLGRTDTQYF
CDR3nt: TGCAGTGCTAGTTATCTGGGCCGGACAGATACGCAGTATTTT

d_gene: TRBD1
j_gene: TRBJ1-1
abundance: -
v_gene: TRBV4-1
CDR3aa: CASSQGQGAGNTEAFF
CDR3nt: TGCGCCAGCAGCCAAGGTCAGGGGGCTGGGAACACTGAAGCTTTCTTT

d_gene: -
j_gene: TRBJ1-6
abundance: -
v_gene: TRBV2
CDR3aa: CASTQVGGPDSPLHF
CDR3nt: TGTGCCAGCACACAAGTCGGGGGGCCTGATTCACCCCTCCACTTT

d_gene: -
j_gene: TRBJ1-6
abundance: few
v_gene: TRBV4-1
CDR3aa: CASSQGPFGESPLHF
CDR3nt: TGCGCCAGCAGCCAAGGACCCTTCGGGGAATCACCCCTCCACTTT

d_gene: TRBD2
j_gene: TRBJ2-3
abundance: once
v_gene: TRBV3-1/TRBV3-2
CDR3aa: CASSRNGGAQDTQYF
CDR3nt: TGTGCCAGCAGCCGTAACGGGGGGGCCCAAGATACGCAGTATTTT

d_gene: TRBD1
j_gene: TRBJ2-1
abundance: -
v_gene: TRBV2
CDR3aa: CASRGTAAPRDEQFF
CDR3nt: TGTGCCAGCAGGGGGACAGCGGCCCCGAGAGATGAGCAGTTCTTC

d_gene: -
j_gene: TRBJ1-4
abundance: -
v_gene: TRBV30
CDR3aa: CAWSVWGGKLFF
CDR3nt: TGTGCCTGGAGTGTATGGGGGGGAAAACTGTTTTTT

d_gene: -
j_gene: TRBJ1-4
abundance: -
v_gene: TRBV7-9
CDR3aa: CASSTWTAATNEKLFF
CDR3nt: TGTGCCAGCAGCACCTGGACTGCCGCAACTAATGAAAAACTGTTTTTT

d_gene: TRBD1
j_gene: TRBJ1-2
abundance: -
v_gene: TRBV10-3
CDR3aa: CAISPGQGARGYTF
CDR3nt: TGTGCCATCAGCCCGGGACAGGGGGCAAGGGGCTACACCTTC

d_gene: TRBD1
j_gene: TRBJ2-1
abundance: -
v_gene: TRBV7-9
CDR3aa: CASSSTGSYNEQFF
CDR3nt: TGTGCCAGCAGCTCGACAGGGTCCTACAATGAGCAGTTCTTC

d_gene: -
j_gene: TRBJ2-2
abundance: -
v_gene: TRBV19
CDR3aa: CASSPYSLGELFF
CDR3nt: TGTGCCAGTAGTCCTTACTCCCTCGGGGAGCTGTTTTTT

d_gene: -
j_gene: TRBJ1-2
abundance: -
v_gene: TRBV18
CDR3aa: CASSPLGTFIYGYTF
CDR3nt: TGTGCCAGCTCACCTCTAGGGACATTTATTTATGGCTACACCTTC

d_gene: -
j_gene: TRBJ1-2
abundance: -
v_gene: TRBV2
CDR3aa: CASSEVGGTYGYTF
CDR3nt: TGTGCCAGCAGTGAAGTTGGGGGCACCTATGGCTACACCTTC

d_gene: TRBD2
j_gene: TRBJ2-1
abundance: few
v_gene: TRBV7-6
CDR3aa: CASSDALRAGVKDNEQFF
CDR3nt: TGTGCCAGCAGCGACGCACTGAGAGCGGGGGTCAAGGATAATGAGCAGTTCTTC

d_gene: -
j_gene: TRBJ1-2
abundance: -
v_gene: TRBV3-1/TRBV3-2
CDR3aa: CASSRELGSVETAISGYTF
CDR3nt: TGTGCCAGCAGCCGAGAGCTAGGGAGTGTGGAGACCGCGATTTCTGGCTACACCTTC

d_gene: -
j_gene: TRBJ1-5
abundance: -
v_gene: TRBV7-8
CDR3aa: CASSLGRVSNQPQHF
CDR3nt: TGTGCCAGCAGCTTAGGCAGGGTCAGCAATCAGCCCCAGCATTTT

d_gene: TRBD1
j_gene: TRBJ1-2
abundance: -
v_gene: TRBV19
CDR3aa: CASSIVRRQGRGYTF
CDR3nt: TGTGCCAGTAGTATAGTACGGAGACAGGGGAGAGGCTACACCTTC

d_gene: -
j_gene: TRBJ2-2
abundance: once
v_gene: TRBV7-8
CDR3aa: CASSFQGRNTGELFF
CDR3nt: TGTGCCAGCAGCTTTCAGGGGAGAAACACCGGGGAGCTGTTTTTT

d_gene: -
j_gene: TRBJ1-1
abundance: -
v_gene: TRBV5-4
CDR3aa: CASSFSRAALDTEAFF
CDR3nt: TGTGCCAGCAGCTTCTCCCGTGCGGCCTTGGACACTGAAGCTTTCTTT

d_gene: TRBD1
j_gene: TRBJ2-5
abundance: -
v_gene: TRBV2
CDR3aa: CASSRTGTGDF
CDR3nt: TGTGCCAGCAGTCGAACCGGGACAGGGGACTTC

d_gene: -
j_gene: TRBJ2-7
abundance: few
v_gene: TRBV5-1
CDR3aa: CASTRDTDEQYF
CDR3nt: TGCGCCAGCACCCGGGACACCGACGAGCAGTACTTC

d_gene: -
j_gene: TRBJ1-6
abundance: once
v_gene: TRBV7-2
CDR3aa: CASSLALGHPAPLHF
CDR3nt: TGTGCCAGCAGCTTAGCGCTGGGACACCCGGCGCCCCTCCACTTT

d_gene: -
j_gene: TRBJ1-2
abundance: -
v_gene: TRBV10-1
CDR3aa: CASSESGVPQWYGYTF
CDR3nt: TGCGCCAGCAGTGAGTCGGGAGTCCCCCAATGGTATGGCTACACCTTC

d_gene: -
j_gene: TRBJ2-7
abundance: -
v_gene: TRBV24-1
CDR3aa: CATSPNDPPYEQYF
CDR3nt: TGTGCCACCAGTCCTAACGATCCCCCCTACGAGCAGTACTTC

d_gene: TRBD1
j_gene: TRBJ1-4
abundance: -
v_gene: TRBV12-3/TRBV12-4
CDR3aa: CASRTGVNEKLFF
CDR3nt: TGTGCCAGCAGGACAGGGGTTAATGAAAAACTGTTTTTT

d_gene: TRBD2
j_gene: TRBJ2-5
abundance: -
v_gene: TRBV15
CDR3aa: CATVLSGGAHETQYF
CDR3nt: TGTGCCACCGTCCTTAGCGGGGGGGCGCACGAGACCCAGTACTTC

d_gene: -
j_gene: TRBJ1-4
abundance: -
v_gene: TRBV27
CDR3aa: CASSLLGSDFEKLFF
CDR3nt: TGTGCCAGCAGTTTATTGGGGTCGGACTTTGAAAAACTGTTTTTT

d_gene: TRBD1
j_gene: TRBJ1-2
abundance: -
v_gene: TRBV20-1
CDR3aa: CSASRKTGVAYGYTF
CDR3nt: TGCAGTGCTAGTAGAAAGACAGGGGTTGCCTATGGCTACACCTTC

d_gene: TRBD1
j_gene: TRBJ2-7
abundance: -
v_gene: TRBV7-6
CDR3aa: CASSAMGQSYEQYF
CDR3nt: TGTGCCAGCAGCGCGATGGGACAGTCCTACGAGCAGTACTTC

d_gene: -
j_gene: TRBJ1-1
abundance: -
v_gene: TRBV4-2
CDR3aa: CASSQVGNTEAFF
CDR3nt: TGTGCCAGCAGCCAAGTCGGGAACACTGAAGCTTTCTTT

d_gene: -
j_gene: TRBJ2-7
abundance: -
v_gene: TRBV3-1/TRBV3-2
CDR3aa: CASSQDRYSYEQYF
CDR3nt: TGTGCCAGCAGCCAAGACAGATACTCCTACGAGCAGTACTTC

d_gene: TRBD1
j_gene: TRBJ2-5
abundance: -
v_gene: TRBV29-1
CDR3aa: CSVEGGQGRETQYF
CDR3nt: TGCAGCGTTGAAGGCGGACAGGGACGCGAGACCCAGTACTTC

d_gene: TRBD1
j_gene: TRBJ2-7
abundance: -
v_gene: TRBV29-1
CDR3aa: CSVGTGVRGNEQYF
CDR3nt: TGCAGCGTTGGTACAGGGGTAAGGGGGAACGAGCAGTACTTC

d_gene: TRBD1
j_gene: TRBJ1-6
abundance: -
v_gene: TRBV27
CDR3aa: CASSLRAATIDRVSYNSPLHF
CDR3nt: TGTGCCAGCAGTTTAAGGGCGGCTACTATCGACAGGGTTTCGTATAATTCACCCCTCCACTTT

d_gene: -
j_gene: TRBJ2-1
abundance: -
v_gene: TRBV5-6
CDR3aa: CASSLTPRNEQFF
CDR3nt: TGTGCCAGCAGCTTAACGCCGCGAAATGAGCAGTTCTTC

d_gene: TRBD1
j_gene: TRBJ2-7
abundance: -
v_gene: TRBV6-5
CDR3aa: CASSAGPGQGYEQYF
CDR3nt: TGTGCCAGCAGCGCAGGCCCGGGACAGGGATACGAGCAGTACTTC

d_gene: -
j_gene: TRBJ2-1
abundance: -
v_gene: TRBV2
CDR3aa: CASRGTGYNEQFF
CDR3nt: TGTGCCAGCAGAGGAACAGGCTACAATGAGCAGTTCTTC

d_gene: -
j_gene: TRBJ1-5
abundance: -
v_gene: TRBV15
CDR3aa: CATSSQGSNQPQHF
CDR3nt: TGTGCCACCAGCAGCCAGGGGAGCAATCAGCCCCAGCATTTT

d_gene: -
j_gene: TRBJ1-1
abundance: -
v_gene: TRBV6-5
CDR3aa: CASIRAGKTEAFF
CDR3nt: TGTGCCAGCATCAGGGCTGGGAAGACTGAAGCTTTCTTT

d_gene: -
j_gene: TRBJ1-1
abundance: -
v_gene: TRBV5-1
CDR3aa: CASSVTGSTNTEAFF
CDR3nt: TGCGCCAGCAGCGTGACAGGTTCAACAAACACTGAAGCTTTCTTT

d_gene: -
j_gene: TRBJ2-7
abundance: -
v_gene: TRBV30
CDR3aa: CAWSVVAWEQYF
CDR3nt: TGTGCCTGGAGTGTAGTAGCCTGGGAGCAGTACTTC

d_gene: TRBD1
j_gene: TRBJ1-1
abundance: medium-sized
v_gene: TRBV11-2
CDR3aa: CASSLAPDRSAGAFF
CDR3nt: TGTGCCAGCAGCTTAGCCCCGGACAGGTCCGCGGGAGCTTTCTTT

d_gene: -
j_gene: TRBJ2-5
abundance: -
v_gene: TRBV19
CDR3aa: CASSRGRRGLIVETQYF
CDR3nt: TGTGCCAGTAGCCGAGGTCGGCGGGGGCTGATTGTTGAGACCCAGTACTTC

d_gene: -
j_gene: TRBJ2-7
abundance: -
v_gene: TRBV5-8
CDR3aa: CASSSDRRGVPHEQYF
CDR3nt: TGTGCCAGCAGCTCAGACCGCAGGGGTGTACCCCACGAGCAGTACTTC

d_gene: TRBD1
j_gene: TRBJ1-2
abundance: -
v_gene: TRBV6-5
CDR3aa: CASSPRTGNYGYTF
CDR3nt: TGTGCCAGCAGCCCCCGGACAGGGAACTATGGCTACACCTTC

d_gene: TRBD1
j_gene: TRBJ1-2
abundance: -
v_gene: TRBV19
CDR3aa: CASSTGTEIYGYTF
CDR3nt: TGTGCCAGTAGTACCGGGACAGAAATCTATGGCTACACCTTC

d_gene: -
j_gene: TRBJ1-5
abundance: -
v_gene: TRBV2
CDR3aa: CASSDIGRPHF
CDR3nt: TGTGCCAGCAGTGACATAGGGAGACCGCATTTT

d_gene: TRBD1
j_gene: TRBJ1-1
abundance: -
v_gene: TRBV5-6
CDR3aa: CASSMGTGGTAEAFF
CDR3nt: TGTGCCAGCAGCATGGGGACAGGGGGCACGGCTGAAGCTTTCTTT

d_gene: TRBD1
j_gene: TRBJ2-3
abundance: -
v_gene: TRBV11-2
CDR3aa: CASSRRTGTGGIDTQYF
CDR3nt: TGTGCCAGCAGCCGACGGACCGGGACAGGGGGGATCGATACGCAGTATTTT